Described below is a single T cell receptor beta chain sequence and its context. Its antigen is as yet unknown. The data derive from a study of cytomegalovirus exposure and HLA in healthy donors. Amplification used 60 Vbeta primers and 13 Jbeta primers. This table comes from immunoSEQ multiplex PCR, and its TCRdb copy is limited to in-frame clones, with some not included. The data hold 180,000 or so clones, with more than 75% observed a single time. The CDR3 has 14 residues. Germline V gene data show CDR1 as LNHDA and CDR2 as SQIVND (reference sequence). V was pared by 6 bases and J by 3 bases, with 15 bases between. Whole-study results and caveats: In a later analysis, the majority of CMV-associated beta chains seemingly showed HLA restriction. In a later analysis, HLA-associated beta chains showed higher expansion and lower generation probabilities than comparable chains.

The sample comprised PBMCs. The sequence came from a woman in her forties or fifties in good health and CMV-seropositive. This rearrangement joins TRBV19 to TRBJ2-7, with a weak D call TRBD2 (5 bases). The chain's CDR3 is CASRQTGWDYEQYF. In DNA form, the CDR3 reads TGTGCCAGTAGGCAGACGGGATGGGACTACGAGCAGTACTTC.